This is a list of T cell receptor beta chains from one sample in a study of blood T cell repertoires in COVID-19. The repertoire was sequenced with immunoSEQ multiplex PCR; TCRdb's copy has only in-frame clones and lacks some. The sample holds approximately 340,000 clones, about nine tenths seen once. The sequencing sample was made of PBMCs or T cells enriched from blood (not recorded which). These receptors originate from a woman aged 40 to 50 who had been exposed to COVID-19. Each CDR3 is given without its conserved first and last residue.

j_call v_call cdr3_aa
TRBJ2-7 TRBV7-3 DPDGISYEQY
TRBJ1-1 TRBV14 ASSPGQGRYTEAF
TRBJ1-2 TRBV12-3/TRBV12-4 ASSLMGRGYT
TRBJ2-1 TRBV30 AWSRGRTSGAYNEQF
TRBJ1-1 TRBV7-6 ASSPRVDRARPEAF
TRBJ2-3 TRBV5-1 ASSGGQGADTQY
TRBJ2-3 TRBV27 ASSRGTDTQY
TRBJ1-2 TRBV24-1 ATSAQGAYGYT
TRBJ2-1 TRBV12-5 ASGSGGLYNERQF
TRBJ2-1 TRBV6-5 ASSPRLESHEQF
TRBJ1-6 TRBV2 ASSENEISSWGPLH
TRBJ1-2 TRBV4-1 ASSQDTVLNGYT
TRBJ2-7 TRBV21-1 AILLTQDRCEQY
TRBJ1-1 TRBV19 ASSGGPGQGNTEAF
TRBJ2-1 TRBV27 ASSLTKAGPSYNEQF
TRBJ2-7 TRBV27 ASSLLGPEGGKQY
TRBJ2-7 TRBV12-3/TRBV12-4 ASSPRLAYEQY
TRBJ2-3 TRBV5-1 ASSLGDRDFTDTQY
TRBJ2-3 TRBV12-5 ASGLVLAGSTDTQY
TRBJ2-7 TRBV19 ASSISAGDYEQY
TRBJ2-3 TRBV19 ASSTGTDTQY
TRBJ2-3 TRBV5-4 ASSLPGTRYTDTQY